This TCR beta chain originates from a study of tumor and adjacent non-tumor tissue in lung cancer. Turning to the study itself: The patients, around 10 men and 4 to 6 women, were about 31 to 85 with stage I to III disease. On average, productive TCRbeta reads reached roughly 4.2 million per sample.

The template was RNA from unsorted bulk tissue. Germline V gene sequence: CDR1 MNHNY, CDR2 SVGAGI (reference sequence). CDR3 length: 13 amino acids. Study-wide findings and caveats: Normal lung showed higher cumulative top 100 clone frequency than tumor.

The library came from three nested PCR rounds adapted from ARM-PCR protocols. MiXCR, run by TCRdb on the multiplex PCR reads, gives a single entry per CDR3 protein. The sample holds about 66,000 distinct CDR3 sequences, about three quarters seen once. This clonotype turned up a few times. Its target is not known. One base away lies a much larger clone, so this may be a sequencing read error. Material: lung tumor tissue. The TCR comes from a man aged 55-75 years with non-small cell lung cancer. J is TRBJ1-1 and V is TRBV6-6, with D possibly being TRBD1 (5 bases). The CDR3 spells CVSSYLRETEAFF. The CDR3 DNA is TGTGTCAGCAGTTACCTCAGGGAGACTGAAGCTTTCTTT.